Each of the 19 T cell receptor beta chains below was sequenced from the same sample in a study of T cells after posttransplantation cyclophosphamide. The naive gate required viable CD3+CD4+ or CD3+CD8+ cells with CCR7+CD45RA+CD45RO-CD95-CD27+CD28+ phenotype. Some clones are missing from TCRdb's copy, which holds only in-frame ones; the method was immunoSEQ multiplex PCR. The data hold roughly 20,000 clones, with 95% to 98% observed a single time. The source material was naive CD4+ T cells sorted from PBMCs. Receptors were obtained from a man aged 40-49 years in good health, CMV-negative, and a related stem cell transplant donor.

This chain connects TRBV7-8 to TRBJ2-7; 9 nucleotides match TRBD1. Losses at the gene ends were 2 bases for V and 0 bases for J; bases not matched to a gene: 17. The CDR3 sequence is 20 residues long. The germline V gene encodes CDR1 SGHVS and CDR2 FQNEAQ. The CDR3 DNA reads TGTGCCAGCAGCTTATTCCTGGGACAGGGAAGGTCAGGGTACTCCTACGAGCAGTACTTC. Residues: CASSLFLGQGRSGYSYEQYF.

V and J are TRBV14 and TRBJ2-1, with TRBD2 matching 9 bases. This CDR3 is 16 amino acids long. Germline V CDR1 and CDR2: SGHDN, FVKESK. Trimming at V came to 4 bases and at J to 4 bases, leaving 8 bases not matched to a gene. CDR3 coding DNA: TGTGCCAGCAGCCCCCCTAATAGCGGGGGATACAATGAGCAGTTCTTC. Its translation is CASSPPNSGGYNEQFF. Drawing the rest from reference TRBV14 and TRBJ2-1, the complete variable domain is EAGVTQFPSHSVIEKGQTVTLRCDPISGHDNLYWYRRVMGKEIKFLLHFVKESKQDESGMPNNRFLAERTGGTYSTLKVQPAELEDSGVYFCASSPPNSGGYNEQFFGPGTRLTVL.

In DNA form, the CDR3 reads TGTGCCAGTAGTATCGGGACTAGCGGGACGAACACCGGGGAGCTGTTTTTT. It is translated as CASSIGTSGTNTGELFF. The chain couples TRBV19 to TRBJ2-2, with 13 nucleotides matching TRBD2. V shed 3 bases and J 0 bases; nucleotides not matched to a gene: 1. This CDR3 is built from 17 residues. Looked up from germline, CDR1 is LNHDA and CDR2 is SQIVND (reference sequence).

The chain combines TRBV6-1 with TRBJ2-7; D gene uncertain. V was clipped by 6 bases and J by 3 bases, with 9 bases between them. Germline V gene sequence: CDR1 MNHNS, CDR2 SASEGT. The CDR3 covers 12 residues. In DNA, the CDR3 is TGTGCCAGCAGGACTCAAGACTACGAGCAGTACTTC. Amino acid sequence: CASRTQDYEQYF.

The chain is built from TRBV18 and TRBJ2-1, with 7 bases aligning to TRBD2. The germline gives CDR1 KGHSH, CDR2 LQKENI. There are 14 residues in the CDR3. The trim removed 2 bases at V and 10 bases at J, leaving 8 bases unmatched. The CDR3 DNA follows: TGTGCCAGCTCACCAATAAGGGCAGCGGGAGAGCAGTTCTTC. Its translation: CASSPIRAAGEQFF.

This CDR3 reads CAWSVNGAHTNTEAFF. Written as DNA, the CDR3 is TGTGCCTGGAGTGTAAATGGGGCGCATACTAACACTGAAGCTTTCTTT. The chain joins TRBV30 to TRBJ1-1; possible D gene TRBD1, 5 bases. V was clipped by 0 bases and J by 2 bases, with 16 bases between them. Germline loops: CDR1 GTSNPN, CDR2 SVGIG (reference sequence). There are 16 residues in the CDR3.

J is TRBJ2-5 and V is TRBV19; TRBD1 aligns across 7 bases. The CDR3 length is 15 residues. Germline CDR1 and CDR2: LNHDA and SQIVND (reference sequence). Trimming removed 4 bases from V and 3 bases from J; junction bases left unmatched: 8. CDR3 sequence (DNA): TGTGCCAGTAGTAATGGTAGGGGGCGCGAAGAGACCCAGTACTTC. Translation gives CASSNGRGREETQYF. Combining the CDR3 with reference TRBV19 and TRBJ2-5 gives the whole variable domain DGGITQSPKYLFRKEGQNVTLSCEQNLNHDAMYWYRQDPGQGLRLIYYSQIVNDFQKGDIAEGYSVSREKKESFPLTVTSAQKNPTAFYLCASSNGRGREETQYFGPGTRLLVL.

The chain employs TRBV6-1 and TRBJ2-5, with 7 bases aligning to TRBD1. From germline, CDR1 is MNHNS and CDR2 SASEGT. The CDR3 consists of 14 residues. The trim removed 5 bases at V and 2 bases at J, leaving 5 bases unmatched. The CDR3 is CASSRDSLQETQYF. CDR3 nucleotide sequence: TGTGCCAGCAGTAGGGACAGCTTACAAGAGACCCAGTACTTC.

This chain connects TRBV5-1 to TRBJ2-7, with 7 bases identical to TRBD1. The CDR3 covers 15 residues. Trimming removed 5 bases from V and 2 bases from J; junction bases left unmatched: 10. CDR1 is SGHRS and CDR2 is YFSETQ in the germline V gene. In DNA, the CDR3 is TGCGCCAGCAGTACCGGGACAGTACTTACCTACGAGCAGTACTTC. Translated, it gives CASSTGTVLTYEQYF.

V usage is TRBV18 and J usage is TRBJ2-7; 7 positions match TRBD2. Germline CDR1 KGHSH, CDR2 LQKENI. V lost 3 bases, J lost 2 bases, and 10 bases stayed unmatched. CDR3 length: 16 amino acids. The CDR3 region has the DNA TGTGCCAGCTCACCTCTCGGACTAGTCGAAGCCTACGAGCAGTACTTC. Protein sequence: CASSPLGLVEAYEQYF.

The chain is built from TRBV29-1 and TRBJ1-2; D remains ambiguous. This CDR3 spans 15 amino acids. Germline V lookup: CDR1 SQVTM, CDR2 ANQGSEA. V lost 5 bases and J 8 bases, leaving 24 bases between the germline ends. CDR3 in amino acids: CSVRRLRSGLYGYTF. CDR3 bases: TGCAGCGTTAGGCGGTTGAGATCCGGCCTATACGGCTACACCTTC. The whole variable domain, remainder taken from reference TRBV29-1 and TRBJ1-2, is SAVISQKPSRDICQRGTSLTIQCQVDSQVTMMFWYRQQPGQSLTLIATANQGSEATYESGFVIDKFPISRPNLTFSTLTVSNMSPEDSSIYLCSVRRLRSGLYGYTFGSGTRLTVV.

The J gene is TRBJ2-4, the V gene TRBV27; 9 positions agree with TRBD1. J gave up 0 bases and V 6 bases, and 0 bases lay outside the gene matches. The CDR3 is 14 residues long. Germline loops: CDR1 MNHEY, CDR2 SMNVEV (reference sequence). CDR3 in DNA: TGTGCCAGCAGGGGACAGGGAGCCAAAAACATTCAGTACTTC. Translated, it gives CASRGQGAKNIQYF.

The chain employs TRBV11-3 and TRBJ2-5; possibly TRBD2 for D (5 bases). CDR1 SGHNT and CDR2 YENEEA come from the germline V gene. V lost 4 bases and J 5 bases, leaving 11 bases between the germline ends. CDR3 length equals 13 residues. The CDR3 sequence: CASSWTVQETQYF. The CDR3, as DNA: TGTGCCAGCAGCTGGACTGTTCAGGAGACCCAGTACTTC.

The chain links TRBV2 to TRBJ2-1; TRBD2 matches 11 bases. V was clipped by 0 bases and J by 0 bases; unmatched bases: 22. The length of the CDR3 is 24 residues. CDR1 and CDR2 (germline): SNHLY, FYNNEI. The CDR3 DNA sequence: TGTGCCAGCAGTGAAGCGCTAGCGGGAGGCCCAGCTGTACGAGGAGCCCGCTCCTACAATGAGCAGTTCTTC. This gives the protein CASSEALAGGPAVRGARSYNEQFF.

The V gene is TRBV27, the J gene TRBJ2-1; the match to TRBD2 covers 8 bases. The CDR3 covers 15 residues. Germline V gene sequence: CDR1 MNHEY, CDR2 SMNVEV (reference sequence). Trimming at V came to 1 base and at J to 4 bases, leaving 3 bases not matched to a gene. The CDR3 DNA is TGTGCCAGCAGTTTATTACTAGCGGATTACAATGAGCAGTTCTTC. Translation gives CASSLLLADYNEQFF.

The count of this clone is one. The chain is built from TRBV19 and TRBJ2-1; TRBD2 matches 10 bases. The CDR3 consists of 14 residues. The V gene's germline CDR1 is LNHDA and CDR2 SQIVND (reference sequence). Unmatched junction bases numbered 8, after V lost 5 bases and J lost 10 bases. The CDR3 protein is CASSPNSSGREQFF. The CDR3 region has the DNA TGTGCCAGTAGTCCCAATAGTAGCGGGAGGGAGCAGTTCTTC.

The chain is built from TRBV7-9 and TRBJ1-1; D remains unclear. The CDR3 has 14 residues. V was clipped by 2 bases and J by 0 bases, with 7 bases between them. Germline lookup yields CDR1 SEHNR and CDR2 FQNEAQ (reference sequence). The CDR3 DNA sequence: TGTGCCAGCAGCTTATCCGGGTTGAACACTGAAGCTTTCTTT. Protein sequence: CASSLSGLNTEAFF. Full variable domain (missing parts from reference TRBV7-9 and TRBJ1-1): DTGVSQNPRHKITKRGQNVTFRCDPISEHNRLYWYRQTLGQGPEFLTYFQNEAQLEKSRLLSDRFSAERPKGSFSTLEIQRTEQGDSAMYLCASSLSGLNTEAFFGQGTRLTVV.

The chain links TRBV5-1 to TRBJ2-3; D might be TRBD1 (5 bases). The germline V gene has CDR1 SGHRS and CDR2 YFSETQ. With 6 bases removed from V and 5 bases from J, the gap between germline ends came to 13 bases. The CDR3 covers 13 residues. For the CDR3, the DNA is TGCGCCAGCACTCGGACATCTAAAGATACGCAGTATTTT. Translation gives CASTRTSKDTQYF.

V and J are TRBV10-2 and TRBJ2-2, with a weak D call TRBD1 (5 bases). In germline, CDR1 is WSHSY, CDR2 SAAADI. Trimming took 6 bases from V and 1 from J, leaving 9 bases between them. This CDR3 is 14 amino acids long. The CDR3 loop reads CASRDTGNTGELFF. CDR3 bases: TGCGCCAGCAGGGACACAGGGAACACCGGGGAGCTGTTTTTT.